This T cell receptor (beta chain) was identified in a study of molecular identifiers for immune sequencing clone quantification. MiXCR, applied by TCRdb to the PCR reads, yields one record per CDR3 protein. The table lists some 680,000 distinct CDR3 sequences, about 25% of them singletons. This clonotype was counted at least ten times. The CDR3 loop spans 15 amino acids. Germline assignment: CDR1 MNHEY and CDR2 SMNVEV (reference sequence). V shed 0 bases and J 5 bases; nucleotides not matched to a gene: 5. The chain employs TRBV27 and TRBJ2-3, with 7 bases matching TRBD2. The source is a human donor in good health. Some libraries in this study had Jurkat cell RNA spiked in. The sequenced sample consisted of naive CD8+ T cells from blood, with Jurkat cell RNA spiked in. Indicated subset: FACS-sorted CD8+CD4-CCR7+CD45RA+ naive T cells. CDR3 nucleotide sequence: TGTGCCAGCAGTTTATCGGGGTTAGCGGGAGATACGCAGTATTTT. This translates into CASSLSGLAGDTQYF.